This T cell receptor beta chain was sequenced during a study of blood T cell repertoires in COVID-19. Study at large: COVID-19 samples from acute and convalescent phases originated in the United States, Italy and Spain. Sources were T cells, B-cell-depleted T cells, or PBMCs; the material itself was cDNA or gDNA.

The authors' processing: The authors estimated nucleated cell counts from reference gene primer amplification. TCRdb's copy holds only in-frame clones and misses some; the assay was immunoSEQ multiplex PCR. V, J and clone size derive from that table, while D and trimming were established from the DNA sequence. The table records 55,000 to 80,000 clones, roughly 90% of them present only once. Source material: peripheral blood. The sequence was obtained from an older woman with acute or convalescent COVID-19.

The CDR3 is CASRGQGINNSPLHF. The CDR3 DNA reads TGCGCCAGCAGGGGACAGGGTATCAATAATTCACCCCTCCACTTT. This chain links TRBV10-2 with TRBJ1-6, with 9 nucleotides matching TRBD1. Germline assignment: CDR1 WSHSY and CDR2 SAAADI. With 6 bases clipped from V and 5 bases from J, the junction kept 5 bases outside the gene matches. The CDR3 loop spans 15 amino acids.